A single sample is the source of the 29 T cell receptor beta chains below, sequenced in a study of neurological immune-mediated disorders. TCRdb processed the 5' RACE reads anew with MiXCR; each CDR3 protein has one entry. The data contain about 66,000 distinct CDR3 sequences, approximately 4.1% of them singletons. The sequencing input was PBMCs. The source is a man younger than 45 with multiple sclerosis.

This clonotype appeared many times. The DNA for the CDR3 is TGTGCCAGCAGCCGGGGGACTAGCGCTGAGCAGTTCTTC. It is translated as CASSRGTSAEQFF. The chain couples TRBV3-1 to TRBJ2-1, with TRBD2 matching over 10 bases. After removal of 4 bases from V and 9 bases from J, the junction contained 3 bases not matched to a gene. This CDR3 is 13 amino acids long. Germline V gene lookup returns CDR1 LGHDT and CDR2 YNNKEL (reference sequence).

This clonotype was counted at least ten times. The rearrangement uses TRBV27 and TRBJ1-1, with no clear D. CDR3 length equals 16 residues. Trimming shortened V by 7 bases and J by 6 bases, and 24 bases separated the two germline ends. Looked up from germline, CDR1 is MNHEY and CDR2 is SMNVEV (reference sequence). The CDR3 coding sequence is TGTGCCAGCACCCTCCCACCCCCCCCCTTTGCCTCTGAAGCTTTCTTT. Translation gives CASTLPPPPFASEAFF.

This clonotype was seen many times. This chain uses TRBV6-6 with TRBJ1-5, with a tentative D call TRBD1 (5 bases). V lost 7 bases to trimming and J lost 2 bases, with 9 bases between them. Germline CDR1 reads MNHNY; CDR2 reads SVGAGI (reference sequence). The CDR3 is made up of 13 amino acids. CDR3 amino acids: CASTLGGNQPQHF. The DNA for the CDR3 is TGTGCCAGCACCTTGGGGGGCAATCAGCCCCAGCATTTT.

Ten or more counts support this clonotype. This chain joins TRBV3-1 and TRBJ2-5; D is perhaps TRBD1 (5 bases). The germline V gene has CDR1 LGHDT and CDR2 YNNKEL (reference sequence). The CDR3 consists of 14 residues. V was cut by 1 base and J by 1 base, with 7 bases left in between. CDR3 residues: CASSQGQLQETQYF. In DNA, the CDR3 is TGTGCCAGCAGCCAAGGACAGCTCCAAGAGACCCAGTACTTC.

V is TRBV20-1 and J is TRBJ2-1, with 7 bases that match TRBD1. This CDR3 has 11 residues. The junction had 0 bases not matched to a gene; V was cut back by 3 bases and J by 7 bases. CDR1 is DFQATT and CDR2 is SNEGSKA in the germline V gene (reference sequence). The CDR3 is CSASRGNEQFF. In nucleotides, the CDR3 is TGCAGTGCTAGCAGGGGGAATGAGCAGTTCTTC.

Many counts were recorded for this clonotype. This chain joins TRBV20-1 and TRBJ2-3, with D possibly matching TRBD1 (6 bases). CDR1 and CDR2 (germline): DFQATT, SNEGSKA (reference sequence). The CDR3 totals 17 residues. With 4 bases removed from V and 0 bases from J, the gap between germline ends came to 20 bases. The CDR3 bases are TGCAGTGCTAATCAACTTGGCGGACAGACTAGCACAGATACGCAGTATTTT. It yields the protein CSANQLGGQTSTDTQYF.

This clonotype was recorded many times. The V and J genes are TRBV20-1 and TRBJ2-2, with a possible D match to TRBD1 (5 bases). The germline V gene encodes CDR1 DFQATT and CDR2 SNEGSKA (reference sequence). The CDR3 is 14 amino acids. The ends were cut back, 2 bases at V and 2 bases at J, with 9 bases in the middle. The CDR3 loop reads CSARMDTNTGELFF. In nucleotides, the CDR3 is TGCAGTGCTAGAATGGACACCAACACCGGGGAGCTGTTTTTT.

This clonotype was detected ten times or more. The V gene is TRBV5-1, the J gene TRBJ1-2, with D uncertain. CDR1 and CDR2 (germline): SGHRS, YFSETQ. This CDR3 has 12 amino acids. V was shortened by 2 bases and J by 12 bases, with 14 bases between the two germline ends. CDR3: CASSLKAETNTF. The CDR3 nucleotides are TGCGCCAGCAGCTTAAAGGCCGAGACGAACACCTTC.

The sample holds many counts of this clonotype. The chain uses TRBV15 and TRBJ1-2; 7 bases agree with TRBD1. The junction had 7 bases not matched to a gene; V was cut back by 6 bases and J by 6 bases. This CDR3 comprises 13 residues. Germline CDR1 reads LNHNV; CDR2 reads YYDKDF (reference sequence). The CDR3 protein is CATSARQGDGYTF. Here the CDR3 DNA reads TGTGCCACCAGTGCTCGTCAGGGGGATGGCTACACCTTC.

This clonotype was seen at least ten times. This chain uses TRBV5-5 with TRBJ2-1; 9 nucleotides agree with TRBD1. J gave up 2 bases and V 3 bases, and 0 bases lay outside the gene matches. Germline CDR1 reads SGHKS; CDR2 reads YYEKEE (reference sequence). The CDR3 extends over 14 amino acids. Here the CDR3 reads CASSWTGAYNEQFF. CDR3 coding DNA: TGTGCCAGCAGCTGGACAGGGGCCTACAATGAGCAGTTCTTC.

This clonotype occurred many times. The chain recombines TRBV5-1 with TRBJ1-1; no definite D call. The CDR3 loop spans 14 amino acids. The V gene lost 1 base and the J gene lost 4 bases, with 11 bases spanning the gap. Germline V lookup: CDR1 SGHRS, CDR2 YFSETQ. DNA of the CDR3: TGCGCCAGCAGCTTGACCCGAGGGATCACTGAAGCTTTCTTT. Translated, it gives CASSLTRGITEAFF.

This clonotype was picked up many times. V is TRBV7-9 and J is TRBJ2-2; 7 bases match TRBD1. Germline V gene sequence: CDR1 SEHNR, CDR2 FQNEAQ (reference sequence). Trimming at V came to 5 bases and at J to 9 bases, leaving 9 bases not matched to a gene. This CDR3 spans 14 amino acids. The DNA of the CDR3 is TGTGCCAGCAGCGGACAGGAGATACTGAGGGAGCTGTTTTTT. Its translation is CASSGQEILRELFF.

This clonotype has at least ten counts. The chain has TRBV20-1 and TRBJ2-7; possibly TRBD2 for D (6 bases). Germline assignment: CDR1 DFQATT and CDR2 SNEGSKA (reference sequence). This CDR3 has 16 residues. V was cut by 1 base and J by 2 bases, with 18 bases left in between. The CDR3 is CSARGERGGATYEQYF. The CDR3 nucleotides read TGCAGTGCTAGAGGGGAGAGAGGAGGGGCAACCTACGAGCAGTACTTC.

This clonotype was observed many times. CDR3 sequence reads: CSVDGQGDVTEAFF. DNA for the CDR3: TGCAGCGTTGATGGTCAGGGGGACGTCACTGAAGCTTTCTTT. V usage is TRBV29-1 and J usage is TRBJ1-1, with 7 bases fitting TRBD1. V trimming: 3 bases; J trimming: 4 bases; junction bases outside the gene matches: 8. Per the germline V gene, CDR1 is SQVTM and CDR2 is ANQGSEA. The CDR3 consists of 14 residues.

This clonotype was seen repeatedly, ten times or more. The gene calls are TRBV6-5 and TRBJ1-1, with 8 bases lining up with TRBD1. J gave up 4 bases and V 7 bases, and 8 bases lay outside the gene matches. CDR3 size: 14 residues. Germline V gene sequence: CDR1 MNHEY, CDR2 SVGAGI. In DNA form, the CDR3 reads TGTGCCAGCACCGGACAGGGAAGGGTCACTGAAGCTTTCTTT. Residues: CASTGQGRVTEAFF.

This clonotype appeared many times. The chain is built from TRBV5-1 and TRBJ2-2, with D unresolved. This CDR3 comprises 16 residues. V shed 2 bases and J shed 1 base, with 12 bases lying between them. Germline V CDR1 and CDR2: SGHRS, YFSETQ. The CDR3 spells CASSFKVGLNTGELFF. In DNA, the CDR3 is TGCGCCAGCAGCTTCAAGGTCGGCCTGAACACCGGGGAGCTGTTTTTT.

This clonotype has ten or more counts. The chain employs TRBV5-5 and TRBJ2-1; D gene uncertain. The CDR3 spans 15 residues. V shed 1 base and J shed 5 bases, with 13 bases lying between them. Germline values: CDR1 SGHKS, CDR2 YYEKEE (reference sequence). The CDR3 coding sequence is TGTGCCAGCAGCTTGAAGTTACAATCCCACAATGAGCAGTTCTTC. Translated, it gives CASSLKLQSHNEQFF.

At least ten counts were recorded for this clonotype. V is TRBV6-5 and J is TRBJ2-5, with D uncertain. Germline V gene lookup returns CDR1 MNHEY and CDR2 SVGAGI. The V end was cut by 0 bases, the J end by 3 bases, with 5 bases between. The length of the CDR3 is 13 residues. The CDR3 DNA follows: TGTGCCAGCAGTTACTCCATTGAAGAGACCCAGTACTTC. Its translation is CASSYSIEETQYF.

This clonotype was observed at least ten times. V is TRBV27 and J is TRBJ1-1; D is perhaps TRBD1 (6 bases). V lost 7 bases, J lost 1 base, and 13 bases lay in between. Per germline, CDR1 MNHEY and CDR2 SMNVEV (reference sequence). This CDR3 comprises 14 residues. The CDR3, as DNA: TGTGCCAGCAATCGTCAGGGGCCGAACACTGAAGCTTTCTTT. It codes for CASNRQGPNTEAFF.

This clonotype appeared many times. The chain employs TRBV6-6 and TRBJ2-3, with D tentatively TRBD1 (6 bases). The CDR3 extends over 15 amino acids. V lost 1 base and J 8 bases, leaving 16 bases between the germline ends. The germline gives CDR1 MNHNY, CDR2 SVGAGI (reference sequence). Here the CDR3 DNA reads TGTGCCAGCAGTTACTTAGAAGGGGGAATGGGTACGCAGTATTTT. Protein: CASSYLEGGMGTQYF.

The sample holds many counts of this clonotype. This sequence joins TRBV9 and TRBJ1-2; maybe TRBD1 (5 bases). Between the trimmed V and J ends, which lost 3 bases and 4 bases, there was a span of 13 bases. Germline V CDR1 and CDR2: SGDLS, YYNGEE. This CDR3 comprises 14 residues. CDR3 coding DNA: TGTGCCAGCAGCGCCCCGGGGGGTAGCTATGGCTACACCTTC. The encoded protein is CASSAPGGSYGYTF. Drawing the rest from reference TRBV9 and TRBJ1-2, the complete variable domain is DSGVTQTPKHLITATGQRVTLRCSPRSGDLSVYWYQQSLDQGLQFLIQYYNGEERAKGNILERFSAQQFPDLHSELNLSSLELGDSALYFCASSAPGGSYGYTFGSGTRLTVV.

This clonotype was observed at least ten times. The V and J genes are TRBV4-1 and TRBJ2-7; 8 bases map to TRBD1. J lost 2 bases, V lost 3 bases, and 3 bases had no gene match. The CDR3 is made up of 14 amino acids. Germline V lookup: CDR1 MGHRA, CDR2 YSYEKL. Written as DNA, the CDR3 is TGCGCCAGCAGCCATGACAGGGGCCCCTACGAGCAGTACTTC. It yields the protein CASSHDRGPYEQYF.

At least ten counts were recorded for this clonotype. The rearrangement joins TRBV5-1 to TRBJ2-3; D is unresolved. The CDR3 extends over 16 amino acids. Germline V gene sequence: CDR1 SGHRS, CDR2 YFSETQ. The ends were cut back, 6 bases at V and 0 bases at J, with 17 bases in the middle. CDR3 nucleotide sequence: TGCGCCAGCACCGCGGTCCACCTGAGGAGCACAGATACGCAGTATTTT. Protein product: CASTAVHLRSTDTQYF.

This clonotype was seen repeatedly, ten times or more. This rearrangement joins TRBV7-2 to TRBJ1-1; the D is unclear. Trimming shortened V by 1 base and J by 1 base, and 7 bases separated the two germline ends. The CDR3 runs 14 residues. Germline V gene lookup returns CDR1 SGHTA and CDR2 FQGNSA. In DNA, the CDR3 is TGTGCCAGCAGCTTAGTGTCAGGGAACACTGAAGCTTTCTTT. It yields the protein CASSLVSGNTEAFF.

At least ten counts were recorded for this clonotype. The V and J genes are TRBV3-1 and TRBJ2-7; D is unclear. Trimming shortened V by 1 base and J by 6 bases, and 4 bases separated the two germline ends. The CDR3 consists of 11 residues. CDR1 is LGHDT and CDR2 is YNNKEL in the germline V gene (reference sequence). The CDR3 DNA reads TGTGCCAGCAGCCAAGGATCCGAGCAGTACTTC. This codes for CASSQGSEQYF.

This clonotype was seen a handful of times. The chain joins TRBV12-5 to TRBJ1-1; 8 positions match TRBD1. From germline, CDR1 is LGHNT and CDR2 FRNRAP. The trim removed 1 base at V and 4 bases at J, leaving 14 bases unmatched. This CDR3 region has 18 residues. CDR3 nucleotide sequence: TGTGCTAGTGGTTTGGCATCGACAGGGGCCCCTCGGGTCACTGAAGCTTTCTTT. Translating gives CASGLASTGAPRVTEAFF. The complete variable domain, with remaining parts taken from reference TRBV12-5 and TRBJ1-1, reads DARVTQTPRHKVTEMGQEVTMRCQPILGHNTVFWYRQTMMQGLELLAYFRNRAPLDDSGMPKDRFSAEMPDATLATLKIQPSEPRDSAVYFCASGLASTGAPRVTEAFFGQGTRLTVV.

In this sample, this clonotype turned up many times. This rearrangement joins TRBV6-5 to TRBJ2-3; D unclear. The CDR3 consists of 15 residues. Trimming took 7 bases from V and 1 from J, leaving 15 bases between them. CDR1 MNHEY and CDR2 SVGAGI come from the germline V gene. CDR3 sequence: CASTLIGGGTDTQYF. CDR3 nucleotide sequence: TGTGCCAGCACCCTAATCGGTGGTGGCACAGATACGCAGTATTTT.

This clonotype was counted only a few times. Here the CDR3 reads CASRDVQETQYF. CDR3 coding DNA: TGTGCCAGCCGGGACGTTCAAGAGACCCAGTACTTC. This chain joins TRBV6-5 and TRBJ2-5; D possibly matches TRBD1 or TRBD2 (5 bases each). CDR3 length: 12 residues. Trimming removed 8 bases from V and 2 bases from J, with 9 bases in between. Per germline, CDR1 MNHEY and CDR2 SVGAGI.

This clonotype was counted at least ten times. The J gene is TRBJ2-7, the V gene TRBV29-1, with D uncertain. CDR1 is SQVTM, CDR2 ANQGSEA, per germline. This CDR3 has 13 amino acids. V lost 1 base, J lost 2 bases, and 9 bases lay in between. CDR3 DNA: TGCAGCGTTGAAGGGCAGGCGACCTACGAGCAGTACTTC. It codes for CSVEGQATYEQYF.